The 25 T cell receptor beta chains given below trace back to one sample, sequenced in a study of cytomegalovirus exposure and HLA in healthy donors. The PCR had 60 Vbeta and 13 Jbeta primers. Data came from immunoSEQ multiplex PCR; TCRdb stores just in-frame clones and leaves some out. This sample has over 110,000 clones, with approximately 80% found just once. The sample was PBMCs. These receptors originate from a woman in her forties in good health and CMV-seropositive.

The gene calls are TRBV27 and TRBJ2-1, with TRBD2 matching over 11 bases. Per the germline V gene, CDR1 is MNHEY and CDR2 is SMNVEV (reference sequence). Trimming at V came to 5 bases and at J to 4 bases, leaving 4 bases not matched to a gene. The CDR3 runs 15 residues. The CDR3 DNA is TGTGCCAGCAGTGGTAGCGGGGGGGGGTACAATGAGCAGTTCTTC. Amino acids: CASSGSGGGYNEQFF.

The CDR3 region is CASSEGAPYEQYF. CDR3 coding DNA: TGTGCCAGCAGTGAAGGGGCACCCTACGAGCAGTACTTC. This chain joins TRBV25-1 and TRBJ2-7, with D possibly being TRBD1 (5 bases). V lost 2 bases and J lost 2, with 7 bases in between. The CDR3 loop spans 13 amino acids. The germline V gene has CDR1 MGHDK and CDR2 SYGVNS.

This clone appeared a single time. This chain joins TRBV5-4 and TRBJ1-2; possibly TRBD1 for D (5 bases). The CDR3 is 14 residues long. Germline CDR1 SGHNT, CDR2 YYREEE (reference sequence). The ends were cut back, 0 bases at V and 8 bases at J, with 14 bases in the middle. In DNA, the CDR3 is TGTGCCAGCAGCTTGGCGGGCAGGGCCTACGGCTACACCTTC. The encoded protein is CASSLAGRAYGYTF.

V gene TRBV5-1 combines with J gene TRBJ2-5; 9 bases map to TRBD2. The last part of the DNA fits TRBJ2-7 better; the J call may be wrong. CDR3 length: 14 amino acids. Germline CDR1 and CDR2: SGHRS and YFSETQ. The CDR3 loop is CASSLVLAGHEQYF. DNA for the CDR3: TGCGCCAGCAGCCTGGTGCTAGCGGGGCACGAGCAGTACTTC.

CDR3 protein: CASSFWGPEEVGYTF. Written as DNA, the CDR3 is TGCGCCAGCAGCTTTTGGGGCCCAGAAGAGGTGGGCTACACCTTC. The chain joins TRBV5-1 to TRBJ1-2, with a tentative D call TRBD1 (5 bases). Germline lookup yields CDR1 SGHRS and CDR2 YFSETQ. CDR3 length: 15 residues. Trimming shortened V by 2 bases and J by 8 bases, and 19 bases separated the two germline ends. The entire variable domain, with the rest obtained from reference TRBV5-1 and TRBJ1-2, is as follows: KAGVTQTPRYLIKTRGQQVTLSCSPISGHRSVSWYQQTPGQGLQFLFEYFSETQRNKGNFPGRFSGRQFSNSRSEMNVSTLELGDSALYLCASSFWGPEEVGYTFGSGTRLTVV.

The chain uses TRBV5-6 and TRBJ2-7; D is undetermined. The CDR3 loop spans 13 amino acids. The germline V and J ends were trimmed by 0 bases and 4 bases, with 8 bases remaining between them. From germline, CDR1 is SGHDT and CDR2 YYEEEE. The CDR3 bases are TGTGCCAGCAGCTTGGAACCAGAATACGAGCAGTACTTC. The encoded protein is CASSLEPEYEQYF.

This chain joins TRBV7-6 and TRBJ2-2, with 7 bases identical to TRBD2. This CDR3 region has 21 residues. Germline CDR1 reads SGHVS; CDR2 reads FNYEAQ. The ends lost 1 base at V and 6 bases at J; junction bases unmatched: 23. CDR3 in amino acids: CASSLGGGKDNGGSNAGELFF. The CDR3 DNA sequence: TGTGCCAGCAGCTTAGGGGGGGGAAAAGATAATGGCGGGAGTAACGCCGGGGAGCTGTTTTTT.

The rearrangement links TRBV11-2 to TRBJ2-1, with 7 bases fitting TRBD1. The V gene end was trimmed by 4 bases and the J gene end by 4 bases; junction bases not matched to a gene: 10. The CDR3 spans 16 residues. Germline V lookup: CDR1 SGHAT, CDR2 FQNNGV. In DNA, the CDR3 is TGTGCCAGCAGCTCCTCGGGACAGCAAACTTACAATGAGCAGTTCTTC. Translation gives CASSSSGQQTYNEQFF. The full variable domain, in which reference TRBV11-2 and TRBJ2-1 provide the parts outside the CDR3, is EAGVAQSPRYKIIEKRQSVAFWCNPISGHATLYWYQQILGQGPKLLIQFQNNGVVDDSQLPKDRFSAERLKGVDSTLKIQPAKLEDSAVYLCASSSSGQQTYNEQFFGPGTRLTVL.

This clone was picked up one time. This sequence joins TRBV27 and TRBJ2-7, with D tentatively TRBD2 (7 bases). In germline, CDR1 is MNHEY, CDR2 SMNVEV (reference sequence). Trimming pared 3 bases from V and 5 bases from J, leaving 23 bases between. CDR3 size: 17 residues. This chain's CDR3 is CASSLGGGGGPGDEQYF. The CDR3 DNA reads TGTGCCAGCAGTTTGGGAGGGGGGGGAGGGCCAGGGGACGAGCAGTACTTC.

This sequence joins TRBV19 and TRBJ2-1, with 11 bases aligning to TRBD2. After removal of 3 bases from V and 4 bases from J, the junction contained 11 bases not matched to a gene. This CDR3 contains 18 residues. The germline V gene has CDR1 LNHDA and CDR2 SQIVND (reference sequence). CDR3 region: CASSIRASGGSKYNEQFF. CDR3 DNA sequence: TGTGCCAGTAGTATTCGGGCTAGCGGGGGGTCCAAATACAATGAGCAGTTCTTC.

The gene calls are TRBV5-1 and TRBJ1-2; D not resolved. Trimming took 4 bases from V and 5 from J, leaving 9 bases between them. This CDR3 has 12 residues. Germline values: CDR1 SGHRS, CDR2 YFSETQ. The CDR3 region has the DNA TGCGCCAGCAGCCGTGAGGGTTATGGCTACACCTTC. This translates into CASSREGYGYTF.

The chain combines TRBV18 with TRBJ2-3, with a tentative D call TRBD2 (6 bases). The CDR3 sequence is 15 residues long. Germline lookup yields CDR1 KGHSH and CDR2 LQKENI. Trimming removed 3 bases at V and 1 base at J, with 11 bases between. CDR3 in DNA: TGTGCCAGCTCACCGGAGGGGTTAGGCACAGATACGCAGTATTTT. The encoded protein is CASSPEGLGTDTQYF.

Comments on this clone: Mismatch with germline at one junction end may stem from a read error. The same CDR3 is also encoded by other DNA sequences in this sample. The chain is built from TRBV11-3 and TRBJ2-2; 9 nucleotides agree with TRBD1. The CDR3 has 15 residues. Germline V CDR1 and CDR2: SGHNT, YENEEA. The CDR3 sequence is CASSPGQGRTGELFF. The CDR3 DNA is TGTGCCAGCAGCCCCGGACAGGGGAGAACCGGAGAGCTGTTTTTT. The whole variable domain, filled in from reference TRBV11-3 and TRBJ2-2, reads EAGVVQSPRYKIIEKKQPVAFWCNPISGHNTLYWYLQNLGQGPELLIRYENEEAVDDSQLPKDRFSAERLKGVDSTLKIQPAELGDSAVYLCASSPGQGRTGELFFGEGSRLTVL.

The V and J genes are TRBV18 and TRBJ2-3, with 11 bases matching TRBD1. Germline V lookup: CDR1 KGHSH, CDR2 LQKENI. This CDR3 has 15 amino acids. J was trimmed by 3 bases and V by 5 bases; bases with no gene match: 4. The CDR3 region is CASSSRDRGTDTQYF. The CDR3 DNA is TGTGCCAGCTCATCTCGGGACAGGGGGACAGATACGCAGTATTTT.

J is TRBJ2-2 and V is TRBV5-1; 11 positions match TRBD2. J gave up 4 bases and V 4 bases, and 3 bases lay outside the gene matches. The CDR3 runs 15 residues. Germline-derived CDR1 and CDR2 are SGHRS and YFSETQ. CDR3: CASSTGLAATGELFF. Here the CDR3 DNA reads TGCGCCAGCAGCACGGGACTAGCGGCCACCGGGGAGCTGTTTTTT.

In DNA form, the CDR3 reads TGTGCCAGTAGTTGGGCGGGACAGGGGGCTGGAAACACCATATATTTT. It yields the protein CASSWAGQGAGNTIYF. The chain links TRBV19 to TRBJ1-3; 11 bases are shared with TRBD1. The CDR3 consists of 16 residues. Per the germline V gene, CDR1 is LNHDA and CDR2 is SQIVND (reference sequence). V shed 5 bases, J shed 2 bases, and the junction held 5 bases outside the gene matches.

V usage is TRBV15 and J usage is TRBJ1-5; tentatively, D is TRBD1 (5 bases). The germline V and J ends were trimmed by 5 bases and 1 base, with 9 bases remaining between them. The CDR3 length is 14 residues. Germline CDR1 reads LNHNV; CDR2 reads YYDKDF (reference sequence). The CDR3 sequence: CATSPRQSNQPQHF. CDR3 sequence (DNA): TGTGCCACCAGCCCCCGACAGAGCAATCAGCCCCAGCATTTT.

The chain recombines TRBV15 with TRBJ2-7; TRBD1 aligns across 7 bases. Germline V CDR1 and CDR2: LNHNV, YYDKDF (reference sequence). The CDR3 is 17 residues long. After removal of 1 base from V and 6 bases from J, the junction contained 15 bases not matched to a gene. The CDR3 region has the DNA TGTGCCACCAGCAGAGGCTGGGGAGAGACAGGGCCGTCCGAGCAGTACTTC. This sequence encodes CATSRGWGETGPSEQYF. The full variable domain, with the rest looked up from reference TRBV15 and TRBJ2-7, is DAMVIQNPRYQVTQFGKPVTLSCSQTLNHNVMYWYQQKSSQAPKLLFHYYDKDFNNEADTPDNFQSRRPNTSFCFLDIRSPGLGDTAMYLCATSRGWGETGPSEQYFGPGTRLTVT.

This sequence joins TRBV5-4 and TRBJ1-3, with 7 bases aligning to TRBD1. Germline-derived CDR1 and CDR2 are SGHNT and YYREEE (reference sequence). V gave up 4 bases and J gave up 0 bases; unmatched junction bases: 7. CDR3 length equals 16 residues. CDR3 sequence: CASSGGQAYSGNTIYF. The CDR3 nucleotides are TGTGCCAGCAGCGGCGGACAGGCTTACTCTGGAAACACCATATATTTT.

The chain recombines TRBV7-2 with TRBJ1-3; weak D call: TRBD1 (5 bases). This CDR3 is 17 amino acids long. The V gene's germline CDR1 is SGHTA and CDR2 FQGNSA. V lost 5 bases to trimming and J lost 2 bases, with 19 bases between them. The CDR3 nucleotides read TGTGCCAGCAGCCTCATGTTCGGTACAGGCCCTGGAAACACCATATATTTT. As protein: CASSLMFGTGPGNTIYF.

The chain has TRBV5-1 and TRBJ2-5; 11 nucleotides line up with TRBD2. Germline values: CDR1 SGHRS, CDR2 YFSETQ. The CDR3 loop spans 15 amino acids. V lost 5 bases to trimming and J lost 2 bases; unmatched junction nucleotides: 5. CDR3 in amino acids: CASRRVAGGQETQYF. The CDR3 coding sequence is TGCGCCAGCAGAAGAGTAGCGGGAGGGCAAGAGACCCAGTACTTC. The full variable domain, in which reference TRBV5-1 and TRBJ2-5 provide the parts outside the CDR3, is KAGVTQTPRYLIKTRGQQVTLSCSPISGHRSVSWYQQTPGQGLQFLFEYFSETQRNKGNFPGRFSGRQFSNSRSEMNVSTLELGDSALYLCASRRVAGGQETQYFGPGTRLLVL.

The chain combines TRBV6-6 with TRBJ1-2; maybe TRBD1 (5 bases). V was trimmed by 6 bases and J by 1 base, leaving 9 bases between them. The CDR3 consists of 13 residues. The germline CDR1 and CDR2 sequences are MNHNY and SVGAGI (reference sequence). The CDR3 DNA follows: TGTGCCAGCAGCCGCAGGGATAACTATGGCTACACCTTC. This codes for CASSRRDNYGYTF.

Details on this clone: An end of the junction differs from the germline gene, which may be a read error. V usage is TRBV10-3 and J usage is TRBJ2-5; the match to TRBD2 covers 12 bases. The CDR3 has 16 amino acids. CDR1 is ENHRY, CDR2 SYGVKD, per germline. Here the CDR3 reads CASSEIGTSGLRSMHF. The CDR3 bases are TGTGCCAGCAGTGAAATAGGGACTAGCGGGTTACGGAGTATGCACTTC.

This clone was picked up a small number of times. The V call is TRBV7-9, the J call TRBJ1-6; tentative D call: TRBD1 (6 bases). Germline V gene sequence: CDR1 SEHNR, CDR2 FQNEAQ (reference sequence). Trimming shortened V by 2 bases and J by 7 bases, and 9 bases separated the two germline ends. The CDR3 is 14 amino acids. The CDR3: CASSLWTANSPLHF. CDR3 sequence (DNA): TGTGCCAGCAGCTTATGGACAGCAAATTCACCCCTCCACTTT.

V is TRBV28 and J is TRBJ2-5, with D perhaps matching TRBD2 (6 bases). The J call may be faulty, since TRBJ2-7 better matches the DNA end. CDR3 length: 13 residues. Germline V gives CDR1 MDHEN, CDR2 SYDVKM. The CDR3 region is CATSQASEDEQYF. In DNA form, the CDR3 reads TGTGCCACCTCGCAGGCTAGCGAGGACGAGCAGTACTTC.